The 18 T cell receptor beta chains below come from one sample, sequenced in a study of circulating CD8 cells and anti-PD-1 response in melanoma. Live CD3+CD8+TCRalphabeta+ cells were sorted into four subsets by PD-1 and/or TIGIT. Each library started from roughly 15 ng of total RNA using the QIAseq Immune Repertoire TCR panel. From the reads, TCRdb called clonotypes with MiXCR, one entry per CDR3 protein. Among approximately 400 distinct CDR3 sequences, about 6.5% were seen once, and the ten largest hold about a fifth. The source was CD8+ T cells from PBMCs, collected at baseline or after one month of anti-PD-1 therapy (not recorded which). These receptors were collected from a human donor with melanoma.

This clonotype is medium-sized within its sample. Given a much more abundant clone one base away, this may be a read error. CDR3 nucleotides: TGCAGCGTTGGGGGCCAGGGCGAGCAGTACTTC. It translates to CSVGGQGEQYF. The chain combines TRBV29-1 with TRBJ2-7; tentative D call: TRBD1 (5 bases). The ends were cut back, 4 bases at V and 6 bases at J, with 10 bases in the middle. This CDR3 comprises 11 residues. Germline CDR1 reads SQVTM; CDR2 reads ANQGSEA.

This clonotype is termed large (0.1 to 1%). V gene TRBV7-2 combines with J gene TRBJ2-1, with no clear D. Germline V CDR1 and CDR2: SGHTA, FQGNSA. CDR3 length: 11 residues. Trimming left V 4 bases short and J 8 bases short, with 6 bases between. The CDR3 loop reads CASSSSHEQFF. CDR3 in DNA: TGTGCCAGCAGCTCCTCCCATGAGCAGTTCTTC.

The CDR3 loop is CASSTSADLSYEQYF. The CDR3 DNA reads TGTGCCAGTAGTACCTCGGCTGACCTCTCCTACGAGCAGTACTTC. The rearrangement uses TRBV19 and TRBJ2-7, with unresolved D. From germline, CDR1 is LNHDA and CDR2 SQIVND (reference sequence). The CDR3 contains 15 residues. Trimming removed 4 bases from V and 0 bases from J, with 13 bases in between.

Within the sample, this clonotype is large. V usage is TRBV28 and J usage is TRBJ2-7, with D possibly matching TRBD2 (5 bases). Germline V CDR1 and CDR2: MDHEN, SYDVKM. The CDR3 totals 12 residues. Trimming shortened V by 5 bases and J by 4 bases, and 9 bases separated the two germline ends. CDR3 bases: TGTGCCAGCAGTCCCCGGAGGTACGAGCAGTACTTC. Encoded protein: CASSPRRYEQYF.

This clonotype is classed as large (0.1 to 1%). This chain connects TRBV28 to TRBJ2-6; no clear D. This CDR3 region has 19 residues. With 2 bases removed from V and 0 bases from J, the gap between germline ends came to 17 bases. Germline assignment: CDR1 MDHEN and CDR2 SYDVKM. In DNA form, the CDR3 reads TGTGCCAGCAGTTTAGTGGCCGTCAGCCTCAGCTCTGGGGCCAACGTCCTGACTTTC. This codes for CASSLVAVSLSSGANVLTF.

The CDR3 coding sequence is TGTGCCAGCAGTCCACAGCGGGAGTACTGCAATGAGCAGTTCTTC. It encodes CASSPQREYCNEQFF. The gene calls are TRBV28 and TRBJ2-1; 8 nucleotides line up with TRBD2. This CDR3 has 15 amino acids. With 5 bases clipped from V and 6 bases from J, the junction kept 9 bases outside the gene matches. Per germline, CDR1 MDHEN and CDR2 SYDVKM.

This clonotype is large. The rearrangement joins TRBV29-1 to TRBJ1-1; D remains unclear. V was shortened by 2 bases and J by 4 bases, with 5 bases between the two germline ends. The CDR3 length is 11 residues. The germline CDR1 and CDR2 sequences are SQVTM and ANQGSEA. The CDR3 region has the DNA TGCAGCGTTGAAATGCTCACTGAAGCTTTCTTT. The encoded protein is CSVEMLTEAFF.

Within the sample, this clonotype is large. V usage is TRBV28 and J usage is TRBJ2-7; no reliable D call. The CDR3 contains 14 residues. V was trimmed by 3 bases and J by 1 base, leaving 10 bases between them. Per the germline V gene, CDR1 is MDHEN and CDR2 is SYDVKM. The CDR3 bases are TGTGCCAGCAGTTTGAACTTTAATTCCTACGAGCAGTACTTC. Its protein is CASSLNFNSYEQYF.

By its share, this clonotype is medium-sized. This chain uses TRBV19 with TRBJ2-3; maybe TRBD1 (6 bases). CDR1 and CDR2 (germline): LNHDA, SQIVND (reference sequence). CDR3 size: 17 residues. The V and J ends lost 4 bases and 1 base respectively, with 18 bases between them. The CDR3 sequence: CASSTEQGQTGTDTQYF. The CDR3 nucleotides are TGTGCCAGTAGTACCGAACAGGGTCAAACGGGCACAGATACGCAGTATTTT.

Relative to its sample, this clonotype is large (0.1 to 1%). CDR3 loop: CASTLALSTDTQYF. CDR3 coding DNA: TGTGCCAGCACCCTAGCGTTAAGCACAGATACGCAGTATTTT. V gene TRBV28 combines with J gene TRBJ2-3; possible D gene TRBD2, 6 bases. The germline V and J ends were trimmed by 7 bases and 0 bases, with 11 bases remaining between them. The germline gives CDR1 MDHEN, CDR2 SYDVKM. The CDR3 totals 14 residues.

Turning to this clonotype: One junction end disagrees with the germline gene, perhaps due to a read error. This rearrangement joins TRBV28 to TRBJ2-7; D perhaps matches TRBD1 (6 bases). Germline V gene sequence: CDR1 MDHEN, CDR2 SYDVKM. This CDR3 has 14 residues. The DNA for the CDR3 is TGTGCCAGCATGCCCGGACAGCTTCTGAACGAGCAGTGCTTC. Its protein is CASMPGQLLNEQCF.

The rearrangement uses TRBV20-1 and TRBJ2-1; D is perhaps TRBD2 (6 bases). Trimming took 1 base from V and 6 from J, leaving 10 bases between them. There are 13 residues in the CDR3. CDR1 is DFQATT, CDR2 SNEGSKA, per germline (reference sequence). The CDR3 spells CSARVAVTNEQFF. The CDR3 DNA is TGCAGTGCTAGAGTAGCGGTGACCAATGAGCAGTTCTTC.

By share, this clonotype counts as large. J is TRBJ2-2 and V is TRBV12-3 or TRBV12-4; 10 nucleotides align to TRBD1. The CDR3 has 16 residues. J gave up 4 bases and V 6 bases, and 8 bases lay outside the gene matches. CDR3 loop: CASRPPGQGSTGELFF. The CDR3 region has the DNA TGTGCCAGCAGACCCCCGGGACAGGGGAGCACCGGGGAGCTGTTTTTT.

This clonotype is large (0.1 to 1%). V usage is TRBV28 and J usage is TRBJ2-1; 7 bases map to TRBD2. Germline CDR1 is MDHEN and CDR2 is SYDVKM. The CDR3 consists of 16 residues. The V gene end was trimmed by 7 bases and the J gene end by 4 bases; junction bases not matched to a gene: 13. The CDR3 region is CASKRTGSGTYNEQFF. The CDR3 DNA is TGTGCCAGCAAACGAACCGGGAGCGGGACTTACAATGAGCAGTTCTTC.

This clonotype is medium-sized by share. The V call is TRBV13, the J call TRBJ2-7, with D tentatively TRBD2 (5 bases). The CDR3 runs 13 residues. Germline CDR1 PRHDT, CDR2 FYEKMQ (reference sequence). The germline V and J ends were trimmed by 1 base and 7 bases, with 11 bases remaining between them. The CDR3 region has the DNA TGTGCCAGCAGCTTAGCCCGTTCGGGGGAGCAGTACTTC. It specifies CASSLARSGEQYF.

About this clonotype itself: This may come from a read error, since a much larger clone is one base off. V gene TRBV24-1 combines with J gene TRBJ2-1; D possibly uses TRBD1 or TRBD2 (5 bases each). Trimming took off 5 bases at V and 9 bases at J, with 13 bases between the two ends. Looked up from germline, CDR1 is KGHDR and CDR2 is SFDVKD. The CDR3 is 13 residues long. CDR3 sequence (DNA): TGTGCCACCAGTGTTGGACTTGACAGTGAGCAGTTCTTC. It encodes CATSVGLDSEQFF.

This clonotype is large. The chain couples TRBV27 to TRBJ1-5; D remains ambiguous. Trimming cost V 2 bases and J 4 bases, with 9 bases left between them. The CDR3 spans 14 residues. Germline CDR1 MNHEY, CDR2 SMNVEV (reference sequence). CDR3 coding DNA: TGTGCCAGCAGTTTAGGGGTACCGAATCAGCCCCAGCATTTT. As protein: CASSLGVPNQPQHF.

By its share, this clonotype is medium-sized. The chain has TRBV7-3 and TRBJ2-2; a weak D match, TRBD2 (6 bases). This CDR3 has 18 amino acids. Germline V gene sequence: CDR1 SGHTA, CDR2 FQGTGA. V was pared by 4 bases and J by 5 bases, with 23 bases between. Here the CDR3 DNA reads TGTGCCAGCAGCTCCCGAGGTTCCGCGGGGCCTAGGACCGGGGAGCTGTTTTTT. This translates into CASSSRGSAGPRTGELFF.